The 16 T cell receptor beta chains presented below share a single source sample, sequenced in a study of shared clonotypes between healthy human individuals (TCRdb year 2020). The method was the immunoSEQ multiplex PCR assay. TCRdb mirrors the immuneACCESS table, restricted to in-frame sequences. Some clones are absent from its copies; in checked studies, under half trace to an unresolved V gene, and the reason for the others is unknown. The sample contains some 1,100,000 clones, more than 75% of them found a single time. The ten largest clones take up under 0.6% of the sample. Sequencing was done on a sample of memory CD4+ T cells from PBMCs. According to the study, the label for this sample's cell subset or site signals: CD45RA-negative fraction. Receptor source: a man between 18 and 35 years old in good health. Some clones in this sample may be carry-over from other donors' samples.

This chain links TRBV5-1 with TRBJ2-5; D is unclear. V shed 4 bases and J shed 4 bases, with 11 bases lying between them. Germline CDR1 and CDR2: SGHRS and YFSETQ. CDR3 length: 13 amino acids. The CDR3 is CASSQTSPETQYF. The DNA of the CDR3 is TGCGCCAGCAGCCAAACCTCACCAGAGACCCAGTACTTC.

The chain recombines TRBV7-7 with TRBJ2-6; D unresolved. V shed 5 bases and J shed 2 bases, with 7 bases lying between them. Germline values: CDR1 SSHAT, CDR2 FNYEAQ (reference sequence). There are 14 residues in the CDR3. The CDR3 spells CASSDRAGANVLTF. As DNA, the CDR3 is TGTGCCAGCAGCGATAGGGCTGGGGCCAACGTCCTGACTTTC.

The chain links TRBV5-6 to TRBJ2-2, with TRBD2 matching over 10 bases. V shed 0 bases, J shed 6 bases, and the junction held 2 bases outside the gene matches. This CDR3 comprises 15 residues. The germline V gene has CDR1 SGHDT and CDR2 YYEEEE. CDR3 residues: CASSLGLAGAGELFF. CDR3 nucleotides: TGTGCCAGCAGCTTGGGGCTAGCGGGAGCCGGGGAGCTGTTTTTT.

The V gene is TRBV9, the J gene TRBJ1-1, with 10 positions matching TRBD1. V lost 4 bases, J lost 4 bases, and 7 bases stayed unmatched. CDR1 is SGDLS and CDR2 is YYNGEE in the germline V gene. This CDR3 region has 15 residues. The CDR3: CASSPIGQGGTEAFF. The DNA of the CDR3 is TGTGCCAGCAGCCCGATCGGACAGGGGGGCACTGAAGCTTTCTTT.

This chain links TRBV7-2 with TRBJ2-5, with D maybe TRBD1 (6 bases). Trimming left V 5 bases short and J 2 bases short, with 15 bases between. The germline gives CDR1 SGHTA, CDR2 FQGNSA. The CDR3 totals 15 residues. In nucleotides, the CDR3 is TGTGCCAGCAGCATCAGGGGTATGAATCAAGAGACCCAGTACTTC. Translated: CASSIRGMNQETQYF.

The CDR3 sequence is CASTPGREMVEQFF. In DNA form, the CDR3 reads TGTGCCAGCACCCCAGGGCGGGAGATGGTTGAGCAGTTCTTC. The chain joins TRBV7-2 to TRBJ2-1; TRBD2 matches at 7 bases. Germline CDR1 and CDR2: SGHTA and FQGNSA. V gave up 7 bases and J gave up 9 bases; unmatched junction bases: 12. This CDR3 is 14 amino acids long.

V gene TRBV5-1 combines with J gene TRBJ2-1; 7 bases line up with TRBD2. The CDR3 has 13 residues. CDR1 is SGHRS and CDR2 is YFSETQ in the germline V gene. V shed 3 bases and J 6 bases; nucleotides not matched to a gene: 3. The CDR3 loop is CASSWTRGNEQFF. CDR3 coding DNA: TGCGCCAGCAGCTGGACTAGAGGCAATGAGCAGTTCTTC. The full variable domain, completed using reference TRBV5-1 and TRBJ2-1, is KAGVTQTPRYLIKTRGQQVTLSCSPISGHRSVSWYQQTPGQGLQFLFEYFSETQRNKGNFPGRFSGRQFSNSRSEMNVSTLELGDSALYLCASSWTRGNEQFFGPGTRLTVL.

This chain's CDR3 is CASSPRSLAAQETQYF. Here the CDR3 DNA reads TGTGCCAGCAGCCCCCGGTCGCTAGCGGCTCAAGAGACCCAGTACTTC. J is TRBJ2-5 and V is TRBV7-2; 7 bases fit TRBD2. The CDR3 sequence is 16 residues long. Unmatched junction bases numbered 11, after V lost 5 bases and J lost 2 bases. Looked up from germline, CDR1 is SGHTA and CDR2 is FQGNSA.

V usage is TRBV7-2 and J usage is TRBJ2-7; D assignment may be TRBD1 or TRBD2 (5 bases each). Between the trimmed V and J ends, which lost 3 bases and 1 base, there was a span of 7 bases. Germline V CDR1 and CDR2: SGHTA, FQGNSA. CDR3 length: 13 amino acids. The CDR3 region is CASSFGGSYEQYF. CDR3 coding DNA: TGTGCCAGCAGCTTTGGGGGATCCTACGAGCAGTACTTC.

The chain couples TRBV7-9 to TRBJ1-1; D unclear. The germline V gene encodes CDR1 SEHNR and CDR2 FQNEAQ (reference sequence). The CDR3 consists of 15 residues. Deletions cut 4 bases from V and 1 base from J, with 13 bases between. DNA for the CDR3: TGTGCCAGCAGCTACGACACCGGAGGGAACACTGAAGCTTTCTTT. Translated, it gives CASSYDTGGNTEAFF.

This chain links TRBV5-1 with TRBJ1-1, with D perhaps matching TRBD1 (5 bases). V lost 0 bases and J lost 11, with 14 bases in between. The CDR3 runs 13 residues. Germline V lookup: CDR1 SGHRS, CDR2 YFSETQ. The CDR3 nucleotides are TGCGCCAGCAGCTTGGATCAGGGAGTGGTCGCTTTCTTT. Protein sequence: CASSLDQGVVAFF. The whole variable domain, filled in from reference TRBV5-1 and TRBJ1-1, reads KAGVTQTPRYLIKTRGQQVTLSCSPISGHRSVSWYQQTPGQGLQFLFEYFSETQRNKGNFPGRFSGRQFSNSRSEMNVSTLELGDSALYLCASSLDQGVVAFFGQGTRLTVV.

The J gene is TRBJ2-1, the V gene TRBV19; the D gene is possibly TRBD1 (6 bases). V was trimmed by 4 bases and J by 6 bases, leaving 16 bases between them. CDR3 size: 15 residues. In germline, CDR1 is LNHDA, CDR2 SQIVND (reference sequence). CDR3 coding DNA: TGTGCCAGTAGTAGAAGGGGGAGCGGAAGCAATGAGCAGTTCTTC. It is translated as CASSRRGSGSNEQFF.

The rearrangement uses TRBV2 and TRBJ2-7; D is uncertain. Trimming cost V 8 bases and J 5 bases, with 13 bases left between them. From germline, CDR1 is SNHLY and CDR2 FYNNEI. The CDR3 is 12 amino acids. Written as DNA, the CDR3 is TGTGCCAGCTTCCAGTCTCCCCACGAGCAGTACTTC. Protein product: CASFQSPHEQYF. Filled out from reference TRBV2 and TRBJ2-7, the complete variable domain reads EPEVTQTPSHQVTQMGQEVILRCVPISNHLYFYWYRQILGQKVEFLVSFYNNEISEKSEIFDDQFSVERPDGSNFTLKIRSTKLEDSAMYFCASFQSPHEQYFGPGTRLTVT.

CDR3: CASQPWDRRETQYF. The CDR3 DNA is TGTGCCAGCCAACCGTGGGATAGAAGGGAGACCCAGTACTTC. The chain carries TRBV2 and TRBJ2-5; no definite D call. This CDR3 is 14 amino acids long. Germline V gene sequence: CDR1 SNHLY, CDR2 FYNNEI. V lost 8 bases and J lost 5, with 18 bases in between.

This clone has just one count. This sequence joins TRBV18 and TRBJ1-2; D unresolved. Per the germline V gene, CDR1 is KGHSH and CDR2 is LQKENI. The CDR3 is made up of 14 amino acids. V was shortened by 2 bases and J by 8 bases, with 15 bases between the two germline ends. The CDR3 DNA sequence: TGTGCCAGCTCACCAGGGTTGGGCGCCGCGGGCTACACCTTC. Protein: CASSPGLGAAGYTF.

The rearrangement uses TRBV6-6 and TRBJ1-2; D remains ambiguous. This CDR3 spans 13 amino acids. Trimming removed 6 bases at V and 4 bases at J, with 12 bases between. CDR1 and CDR2 from the germline V gene are MNHNY and SVGAGI (reference sequence). The CDR3 spells CASSYGLTYGYTF. CDR3 sequence (DNA): TGTGCCAGCAGCTACGGGCTTACCTATGGCTACACCTTC.